Described below is a single TCR beta chain sequence and its context. What it binds is not known. The data derive from a study of blood T cells in healthy people across ages. A J-beta primer mix and a sample-barcoded 5' primer were used in a second PCR of roughly 6 to 12 cycles. Researchers report that each sample yielded at least 2.5 million CDR3-containing paired-end reads. One entry per CDR3 protein, called by TCRdb with MiXCR from the 5' RACE reads. There are around 1,000,000 distinct CDR3 sequences in the sample; 30% to 40% occur only once, and 10% to 15% lies in the top ten. Per germline, CDR1 DFQATT and CDR2 SNEGSKA (reference sequence). V was cut by 0 bases and J by 2 bases, with 13 bases left in between. The CDR3 totals 15 residues. Overall study findings and caveats: A greater number of naive CD4+ cells and higher diversity distinguished long-lived donors from aged donors. Age advanced and TCR beta diversity per million T cells fell, roughly linearly.

The chain carries TRBV20-1 and TRBJ1-1; D may be TRBD1 (6 bases). The source is a man aged 18 to 30 in good health. Input material: blood. CDR3 nucleotides: TGCAGTGCTAGAGATCGCCAGGGGCATAACACTGAAGCTTTCTTT. It codes for CSARDRQGHNTEAFF.